What follows are 24 T cell receptor beta chains derived from one specimen sequenced in a study of CD8 T cells in ankylosing spondylitis. TCRdb called the 5' RACE reads again in MiXCR, with one record for every CDR3 protein. Counted here are hundreds of thousands of distinct CDR3 sequences, about a quarter occurring once; the ten biggest clones make up 5% to 8%. Material: blood, either unsorted or a sorted T cell fraction (not recorded which). The receptors originated from a male donor with ankylosing spondylitis or in good health (not recorded which).

Details on this clonotype: It may be a read error: a sequence one base away is much more abundant. The chain couples TRBV7-2 to TRBJ2-3; D gene unclear. CDR1 is SGHTA and CDR2 is FQGNSA in the germline V gene. The CDR3 has 12 residues. Trimming stripped 5 bases from V and 4 bases from J, with 7 bases between. In DNA, the CDR3 is TGTGCCAGCAGCCCAGCCGCAGATACGCAGTATTTT. Translating it yields CASSPAADTQYF.

The table lists this clonotype with a few counts. The rearrangement joins TRBV25-1 to TRBJ2-7, with 12 bases lining up with TRBD1. This CDR3 has 16 amino acids. V shed 4 bases and J 2 bases; nucleotides not matched to a gene: 6. CDR1 and CDR2 (germline): MGHDK, SYGVNS. DNA for the CDR3: TGTGCCAGCAGTGGGACCGGGACAGGGGGCCCCTACGAGCAGTACTTC. It translates to CASSGTGTGGPYEQYF.

This chain links TRBV6-1 with TRBJ2-1, with D tentatively TRBD1 (6 bases). Germline-derived CDR1 and CDR2 are MNHNS and SASEGT. The CDR3 loop spans 15 amino acids. Trimming stripped 6 bases from V and 4 bases from J, with 16 bases between. The CDR3 DNA reads TGTGCCAGCAGCAAAGGGGCAGGGGTTTACAATGAGCAGTTCTTC. The encoded protein is CASSKGAGVYNEQFF.

This clonotype was observed a handful of times. The chain combines TRBV6-1 with TRBJ1-2; D is perhaps TRBD1 (5 bases). Germline lookup yields CDR1 MNHNS and CDR2 SASEGT. Trimming took 6 bases from V and 8 from J, leaving 40 bases between them. The CDR3 runs 21 residues. In nucleotides, the CDR3 is TGTGCCAGCAGCGAAAGGATCGGTTTAGGAACTCTGCGGCCCCCGCAGGGAGGCTACACCTTC. Translated: CASSERIGLGTLRPPQGGYTF.

This clonotype was observed at least ten times. The V call is TRBV12-3 or TRBV12-4, the J call TRBJ2-5; 11 bases agree with TRBD2. The V gene end was trimmed by 5 bases and the J gene end by 4 bases; junction bases not matched to a gene: 6. There are 15 residues in the CDR3. In nucleotides, the CDR3 is TGTGCCAGCAGTCCTACTAGCGGGAGAAGAGAGACCCAGTACTTC. This gives the protein CASSPTSGRRETQYF.

This clonotype was seen many times. The V call is TRBV20-1, the J call TRBJ1-2; TRBD1 aligns across 11 bases. This CDR3 spans 13 amino acids. Germline CDR1 and CDR2: DFQATT and SNEGSKA (reference sequence). With 6 bases clipped from V and 10 bases from J, the junction kept 10 bases outside the gene matches. This CDR3 reads CSAPADRGLAYTF. The DNA for the CDR3 is TGCAGTGCCCCCGCGGACAGGGGGCTAGCCTACACCTTC.

Many counts were recorded for this clonotype. The chain carries TRBV11-2 and TRBJ2-3; possibly TRBD1 or TRBD2 for D (5 bases each). V was trimmed by 3 bases and J by 0 bases, leaving 7 bases between them. Germline-derived CDR1 and CDR2 are SGHAT and FQNNGV. The CDR3 runs to 14 residues. The CDR3 DNA is TGTGCCAGCAGCTTGTGGGACAGCACAGATACGCAGTATTTT. Amino acids: CASSLWDSTDTQYF.

This clonotype was recorded many times. The chain links TRBV7-3 to TRBJ2-2; D unresolved. The CDR3 has 12 amino acids. V was cut by 2 bases and J by 6 bases, with 4 bases left in between. CDR1 and CDR2 (germline): SGHTA, FQGTGA. Here the CDR3 DNA reads TGTGCCAGCAGCTTATGGCCCGGGGAGCTGTTTTTT. Amino acids: CASSLWPGELFF.

The chain uses TRBV12-3 or TRBV12-4 and TRBJ2-1; D uncertain. The CDR3 contains 16 residues. Trimming shortened V by 5 bases and J by 0 bases, and 14 bases separated the two germline ends. CDR3 sequence: CASSRLDGSSYNEQFF. The CDR3 bases are TGTGCCAGCAGTCGTCTCGACGGAAGCTCCTACAATGAGCAGTTCTTC.

The chain has TRBV7-9 and TRBJ2-2; D remains unclear. CDR1 SEHNR and CDR2 FQNEAQ come from the germline V gene (reference sequence). The length of the CDR3 is 15 residues. Trimming removed 5 bases at V and 0 bases at J, with 10 bases between. The CDR3 sequence: CASSPDYANTGELFF. The DNA for the CDR3 is TGTGCCAGCAGCCCGGATTACGCGAACACCGGGGAGCTGTTTTTT.

The chain recombines TRBV20-1 with TRBJ1-3; D unresolved. The CDR3 spans 14 residues. V was shortened by 3 bases and J by 3 bases, with 12 bases between the two germline ends. Germline V gene sequence: CDR1 DFQATT, CDR2 SNEGSKA (reference sequence). The CDR3 DNA reads TGCAGTGCTAGTGACGGGATTTTTGGAAACACCATATATTTT. Translation gives CSASDGIFGNTIYF.

This chain connects TRBV20-1 to TRBJ2-6; no firm D call. With 2 bases removed from V and 2 bases from J, the gap between germline ends came to 7 bases. Germline CDR1 and CDR2: DFQATT and SNEGSKA (reference sequence). This CDR3 contains 14 residues. The CDR3 DNA is TGCAGTGCTAGACACACAGCTGGGGCCAACGTCCTGACTTTC. Its protein product is CSARHTAGANVLTF.

The CDR3 nucleotides are TGCAGTGCTAGCAAGCGAGGAGAGACCCAGTACTTC. Residues: CSASKRGETQYF. V and J are TRBV20-1 and TRBJ2-5, with D unresolved. This CDR3 is 12 amino acids long. Per the germline V gene, CDR1 is DFQATT and CDR2 is SNEGSKA (reference sequence). The V end was cut by 3 bases, the J end by 4 bases, with 9 bases between.

In its sample, this clonotype was seen many times. The CDR3 DNA follows: TGCGCCAGCAGCTTGCAGGACACCATGAACACTGAAGCTTTCTTT. Residues: CASSLQDTMNTEAFF. This chain connects TRBV5-1 to TRBJ1-1, with a weak D call TRBD1 (5 bases). Germline-derived CDR1 and CDR2 are SGHRS and YFSETQ. The CDR3 covers 15 residues. Trimming pared 1 base from V and 0 bases from J, leaving 10 bases between.

The genes are TRBV12-3 or TRBV12-4 and TRBJ2-7; D gene unclear. Trimming stripped 5 bases from V and 1 base from J, with 6 bases between. CDR3 length: 12 residues. The CDR3 DNA reads as TGTGCCAGCAGTCCCACTTCCTACGAGCAGTACTTC. Protein product: CASSPTSYEQYF.

This clonotype appeared many times. An end of the junction differs from the germline gene, which may be a read error. The V and J genes are TRBV20-1 and TRBJ2-3; D unresolved. Germline V lookup: CDR1 DFQATT, CDR2 SNEGSKA (reference sequence). This CDR3 region has 13 residues. The CDR3 is CSPRGTSTDTQYF. CDR3 sequence (DNA): TGTTCCCCCCGTGGCACGAGCACAGATACGCAGTATTTT.

This clonotype was counted a few times. At one end, the junction sequence differs from germline, possibly due to a read error. V gene TRBV18 combines with J gene TRBJ1-4, with a weak D call TRBD1 (5 bases). Germline CDR1 reads KGHSH; CDR2 reads LQKENI. CDR3 length: 15 amino acids. The CDR3 is CASLPTGGANEKLFF. CDR3 DNA sequence: TGTGCCAGCTTACCAACAGGAGGGGCTAATGAAAAACTGTTTTTT.

This clonotype was detected ten times or more. The chain links TRBV7-2 to TRBJ2-1; 8 bases match TRBD2. After removal of 5 bases from V and 7 bases from J, the junction contained 10 bases not matched to a gene. CDR3 size: 15 residues. Germline CDR1 is SGHTA and CDR2 is FQGNSA. The CDR3 DNA reads TGTGCCAGCAGCCTCGGCGTCGGGAGGGGGAATGAGCAGTTCTTC. It encodes CASSLGVGRGNEQFF.

This clonotype was recorded at least ten times. This rearrangement joins TRBV12-3 or TRBV12-4 to TRBJ2-1; 7 nucleotides agree with TRBD1. The J segment lost 3 bases and the V segment lost 5 bases, leaving 10 bases of the junction unmatched. The CDR3 is 16 amino acids. The CDR3 loop is CASSGGQSGHYNEQFF. The CDR3, as DNA: TGTGCCAGCAGTGGGGGACAGTCCGGCCACTACAATGAGCAGTTCTTC.

The genes are TRBV10-3 and TRBJ2-1, with TRBD1 identical over 7 bases. The CDR3 covers 14 residues. Per germline, CDR1 ENHRY and CDR2 SYGVKD. J gave up 5 bases and V 6 bases, and 7 bases lay outside the gene matches. DNA for the CDR3: TGTGCCATCAGCCTTACCGGGACAGACAATGAGCAGTTCTTC. It codes for CAISLTGTDNEQFF.

This clonotype showed up many times. The genes are TRBV3-1 and TRBJ1-2; unclear D gene. V was shortened by 1 base and J by 2 bases, with 8 bases between the two germline ends. This CDR3 contains 14 residues. From germline, CDR1 is LGHDT and CDR2 YNNKEL (reference sequence). The CDR3: CASSQASGNYGYTF. CDR3 DNA: TGTGCCAGCAGCCAAGCGTCGGGGAACTATGGCTACACCTTC.

The chain employs TRBV11-2 and TRBJ2-1; a weak D match, TRBD1 (6 bases). Germline values: CDR1 SGHAT, CDR2 FQNNGV. V lost 5 bases and J 10 bases, leaving 18 bases between the germline ends. The CDR3 runs to 14 residues. The CDR3 reads CASSPQGLAGEQFF. CDR3 bases: TGTGCCAGCAGCCCTCAGGGGCTAGCTGGCGAGCAGTTCTTC.

This clonotype was seen a few times. This rearrangement joins TRBV4-3 to TRBJ2-7; TRBD2 matches at 13 bases. Looked up from germline, CDR1 is LGHNA and CDR2 is YSLEER. V lost 1 base, J lost 6 bases, and 3 bases stayed unmatched. This CDR3 contains 15 residues. The chain's CDR3 is CASSQGTSGRTEQYF. DNA for the CDR3: TGCGCCAGCAGCCAAGGGACTAGCGGGAGAACCGAGCAGTACTTC.

In its sample, this clonotype was seen many times. The rearrangement uses TRBV5-1 and TRBJ1-5; D may be TRBD1 (5 bases). CDR3 size: 17 residues. Germline V lookup: CDR1 SGHRS, CDR2 YFSETQ. V was trimmed by 8 bases and J by 3 bases, leaving 24 bases between them. The CDR3 spells CARRESGYDRYNQPQHF. The CDR3 nucleotides read TGCGCCAGGCGGGAAAGCGGGTACGACAGATACAATCAGCCCCAGCATTTT.